The text below deals with one T cell receptor beta chain. The antigen remains undetermined. The sample belongs to a study of cytomegalovirus exposure and HLA in healthy donors. Turning to the study itself: According to later analysis, the same platform produced the 110 or so validation and over 600 first-cohort repertoires.

The donors were members of the approximately 120-subject validation cohort (separate from the roughly 680-subject first cohort). Clones were sequenced by immunoSEQ multiplex PCR, and TCRdb holds only the in-frame ones, with some missing. Seen here are 100,000 to 150,000 clones, under 90% observed once, and the top ten hold roughly 2%. Study-level points and caveats: The investigators catalogued 160 or so TCR beta chains as cytomegalovirus-associated. Usually a TCR sequence was rare, but some public TCRs were found in many donors.

The CDR3 sequence is 14 residues long. Trimming took 8 bases from V and 5 from J, leaving 15 bases between them. Germline lookup yields CDR1 KGHSH and CDR2 LQKENI. The TCR originated in a young woman in good health and CMV-seronegative. Material for sequencing was PBMCs. The chain carries TRBV18 and TRBJ2-2; TRBD2 might be the D (5 bases). CDR3 protein: CASQPLSGTGELFF. For the CDR3, the DNA is TGTGCCAGCCAACCACTTTCGGGGACCGGGGAGCTGTTTTTT.